This T cell receptor beta chain was profiled in a study of T cell responses to AZD1222 COVID-19 vaccine. Points on this clone: No antigen is known for it.

Whole-study results and caveats: Spike-specific TCR breadth and depth were elevated following two AZD1222 doses. Among spike-specific TCRs, nearly half reportedly target unmutated variant regions. Clonal diversity was possibly underestimated, and the donors were mostly white British, with more females. Vaccine-associated CD4 TCRs spanned spike, dominant at 160-218 and 743-854.

Germline CDR1 reads LNHDA; CDR2 reads SQIVND (reference sequence). The CDR3 contains 15 residues. Trimming at V came to 5 bases and at J to 3 bases, leaving 5 bases not matched to a gene. Sequencing was performed with immunoSEQ multiplex PCR; in TCRdb, only in-frame clones are kept and a portion is missing. In the table there are roughly 140,000 clones, around 91% of which are singletons. Sequencing used peripheral blood, obtained on day 0 of AZD1222 vaccination. The chain combines TRBV19 with TRBJ2-3; 10 bases are a match to TRBD2. The clonotype comes from an adult in good health. The CDR3 DNA is TGTGCCAGTAGTCTCCTAGCGGGGGTTACAGATACGCAGTATTTT. Its translation is CASSLLAGVTDTQYF.